The entry below gives a single T cell receptor (beta chain) sequence along with its context. Study processing details: Counts of nucleated cells, estimated from reference gene primer amplification, were obtained. Generated by immunoSEQ multiplex PCR, the TCRdb table keeps only in-frame clones and is missing some. V and J calls and clone size come straight from that table; D and trimming were deduced from the DNA. Here the sample spans 150,000 to 200,000 clones, about nine tenths being singletons. This entry comes from a study of blood T cell repertoires in COVID-19. For the study at large: Nucleic acid was either cDNA or gDNA, and it came from T cells, B-cell-depleted T cells, or PBMCs.

The sequence came from a man aged 65 to 85 with active or convalescent COVID-19. Source material: peripheral blood.

The DNA for the CDR3 is TGTGCCAGCAGCCTCCCCGGGGGGGCTAAATACAATGAGCAGTTCTTC. Protein product: CASSLPGGAKYNEQFF. This rearrangement joins TRBV13 to TRBJ2-1; 8 bases match TRBD2. Germline loops: CDR1 PRHDT, CDR2 FYEKMQ (reference sequence). The CDR3 runs to 16 residues. V lost 5 bases and J lost 4; bases outside the gene matches: 10.